This is a list of T cell receptor beta chains from one sample in a study of blood T cell repertoires in COVID-19. Some clones are missing from TCRdb's copy, which holds only in-frame ones; the method was immunoSEQ multiplex PCR. The sample yields about 170,000 clones, about three quarters seen once. Sample: peripheral blood. The source of these receptors is a man in his 70s with acute or convalescent COVID-19. CDR3s include the opening cysteine and the closing phenylalanine or tryptophan. The D gene is left open where the match is weak. Size values are once, few and many counts, or a class for expanded clones, and some rows have none.

>TRBJ1-6|13|NA|NA|TRBV27
TGTGCCAGCAGTTGGGGGGAAAATTCACCCCTCCACTTT
CASSWGENSPLHF
>TRBJ1-4|15|NA|NA|TRBV7-9
TGTGCCAGCAGCTTAGGTACAGGAGTTAATGAAAAACTGTTTTTT
CASSLGTGVNEKLFF
>TRBJ2-1|14|TRBD1|NA|TRBV10-3
TGTGCCATCAGTGACCTCACAGGGGGCGATGAGCAGTTCTTC
CAISDLTGGDEQFF
>TRBJ2-1|16|TRBD2|NA|TRBV4-1
TGCGCCAGCAGCCAAGGATGGCCTAGCGGCTACAATGAGCAGTTCTTC
CASSQGWPSGYNEQFF
>TRBJ2-2|14|NA|NA|TRBV3-1/TRBV3-2
TGTGCCAGCAGCCAAGCCCGGGACACCGGGGAGCTGTTTTTT
CASSQARDTGELFF
>TRBJ2-1|14|TRBD2|NA|TRBV19
TGTGCCAGTAGTGACGGGAGGGCGAGAGATGAGCAGTTCTTC
CASSDGRARDEQFF
>TRBJ2-7|15|TRBD2|NA|TRBV6-5
TGTGCCAGCAGTCCTAGCGGCGGGCTAGGGTACGAGCAGTACTTC
CASSPSGGLGYEQYF
>TRBJ1-2|11|NA|few|TRBV5-6
TGTGCCAGCAGCACACAATATGGCTACACCTTC
CASSTQYGYTF
>TRBJ1-1|14|TRBD1|NA|TRBV7-9
TGTGCCAGCAGCAACCATGCCGGGACAGGGGAAGCTTTCTTT
CASSNHAGTGEAFF
>TRBJ1-5|13|NA|NA|TRBV12-5
TGTGCTAGTGGTTTGGAGGGGAATCAGCCCCAGCATTTT
CASGLEGNQPQHF
>TRBJ2-5|16|TRBD2|NA|TRBV3-1/TRBV3-2
TGTGCCAGCAGCCAAGAGGGAGCGGGGGGACGAGAGACCCAGTACTTC
CASSQEGAGGRETQYF
>TRBJ1-5|14|NA|NA|TRBV3-1/TRBV3-2
TGTGCCAGCAGCCACAGGGGAAGCAATCAGCCCCAGCATTTT
CASSHRGSNQPQHF
>TRBJ2-5|12|NA|once|TRBV2
TGTGCCAGCAGTGAATTACAAGAGACCCAGTACTTC
CASSELQETQYF
>TRBJ1-1|15|NA|NA|TRBV4-1
TGCGCCAGCAGCCCACTGATGACTGGAGGCACTGAAGCTTTCTTT
CASSPLMTGGTEAFF
>TRBJ2-2|13|TRBD1|NA|TRBV7-2
TGTGCCAGCAGGGCTAACAGGGGAGGGGAGCTGTTTTTT
CASRANRGGELFF
>TRBJ1-1|11|NA|NA|TRBV28
TGTGCCAGCAGTCAGGGAATCGTAGCTTTCTTT
CASSQGIVAFF
>TRBJ2-4|16|NA|NA|TRBV15
TGTGCCACCAGCATTCTTCCAGGTAGCGGAGAAAACATTCAGTACTTC
CATSILPGSGENIQYF
>TRBJ2-1|15|TRBD2|NA|TRBV5-1
TGCGCCAGCAGCCCCGGGACTAGGAACTACAATGAGCAGTTCTTC
CASSPGTRNYNEQFF
>TRBJ1-2|12|NA|NA|TRBV6-5
TGTGCCAGCAGTTACCCTGGCGGGGTGACCCTCTTC
CASSYPGGVTLF
>TRBJ2-7|16|TRBD2|NA|TRBV2
TGTGCCAGCAGAGAGAGGACTAGCGGGGCCACCTACGAGCAGTACTTC
CASRERTSGATYEQYF
>TRBJ2-7|14|TRBD1|NA|TRBV5-1
TGCGCCAGCAGCAAAGCAGAACAGGGGTACGAGCAGTACTTC
CASSKAEQGYEQYF
>TRBJ2-2|17|NA|few|TRBV2
TGTGCCAGCAGTAGTTTGAGCGAGGGCCGTTGGGCCGGGGAGCTGTTTTTT
CASSSLSEGRWAGELFF
>TRBJ2-1|16|TRBD1|NA|TRBV19
TGTGCCAGTAGTATACGGACAGGATGGGGGCCCGATGAGCAGTTCTTC
CASSIRTGWGPDEQFF
>TRBJ2-5|13|TRBD2|NA|TRBV7-8
TGTGCCAGCAGCAGAGGACTAGCGGAGACCCAGTACTTC
CASSRGLAETQYF
>TRBJ2-5|17|NA|NA|TRBV7-6
TGTGCCAGCAGTTCTACGCCGCTGTGGGGGGAAGTAGAGACCCAGTACTTC
CASSSTPLWGEVETQYF
>TRBJ2-1|13|NA|NA|TRBV30
TGTGCCTTTAGCGGAAGCTCCTACAATGAGCAGTTCTTC
CAFSGSSYNEQFF